The 30 T cell receptor beta chains given below trace back to one sample, sequenced in a study of control samples from healthy donors and cancer patients. The data were produced by immunoSEQ multiplex PCR, yet TCRdb's version contains in-frame clones alone and is incomplete. This sample carries tens of thousands of clones, just over 70% of them seen once, and the ten largest clones take over 15%. The specimen was formalin-fixed, paraffin-embedded tissue. Receptor source: a male donor with melanoma.

This clone is categorized as medium-sized. This same CDR3 is encoded by further DNA sequences in the sample. V is TRBV9 and J is TRBJ2-5, with 7 bases identical to TRBD2. The ends lost 0 bases at V and 5 bases at J; junction bases unmatched: 7. The V gene's germline CDR1 is SGDLS and CDR2 YYNGEE. This CDR3 has 15 amino acids. CDR3 coding DNA: TGTGCCAGCAGCGTAGATAGCGGGCGTGGGGAGACCCAGTACTTC. It yields the protein CASSVDSGRGETQYF. Combining the CDR3 with reference TRBV9 and TRBJ2-5 gives the whole variable domain DSGVTQTPKHLITATGQRVTLRCSPRSGDLSVYWYQQSLDQGLQFLIQYYNGEERAKGNILERFSAQQFPDLHSELNLSSLELGDSALYFCASSVDSGRGETQYFGPGTRLLVL.

This chain joins TRBV2 and TRBJ1-5; maybe TRBD1 (6 bases). The CDR3 runs to 14 residues. Germline CDR1 SNHLY, CDR2 FYNNEI. Trimming cost V 6 bases and J 4 bases, with 13 bases left between them. Here the CDR3 DNA reads TGTGCCAGCAGGACAGGCCTTCGGAATCAGCCCCAGCATTTT. Protein product: CASRTGLRNQPQHF.

CDR3 in DNA: TGTGCCAGCAGTGAACCCGGGACAGTTAAAAAAAAACTGTTTTTT. Amino acid sequence: CASSEPGTVKKKLFF. The chain has TRBV2 and TRBJ1-4, with 7 bases lining up with TRBD1. The CDR3 extends over 15 amino acids. V lost 2 bases to trimming and J lost 9 bases; unmatched junction nucleotides: 9. Germline loops: CDR1 SNHLY, CDR2 FYNNEI. Drawing the rest from reference TRBV2 and TRBJ1-4, the complete variable domain is EPEVTQTPSHQVTQMGQEVILRCVPISNHLYFYWYRQILGQKVEFLVSFYNNEISEKSEIFDDQFSVERPDGSNFTLKIRSTKLEDSAMYFCASSEPGTVKKKLFFGSGTQLSVL.

The chain couples TRBV19 to TRBJ2-1; 12 nucleotides agree with TRBD2. V gave up 1 base and J gave up 3 bases; unmatched junction bases: 7. This CDR3 spans 18 amino acids. Germline CDR1 reads LNHDA; CDR2 reads SQIVND (reference sequence). The CDR3, as DNA: TGTGCCAGTAGTATAGCTTGGACTAGCGGGACCGTCTACAATGAGCAGTTCTTC. This encodes CASSIAWTSGTVYNEQFF.

J is TRBJ1-4 and V is TRBV28; D may be TRBD1 (6 bases). The CDR3 has 15 amino acids. Germline V gene sequence: CDR1 MDHEN, CDR2 SYDVKM. Trimming removed 1 base from V and 5 bases from J, with 11 bases in between. CDR3 DNA sequence: TGTGCCAGCAGTTTATATACAGGGTTAAATGAAAAACTGTTTTTT. Protein: CASSLYTGLNEKLFF.

The chain recombines TRBV10-3 with TRBJ1-1; the D is unclear. Germline values: CDR1 ENHRY, CDR2 SYGVKD. The length of the CDR3 is 15 residues. V was shortened by 6 bases and J by 1 base, with 15 bases between the two germline ends. CDR3 coding DNA: TGTGCCATCAGGGGGAACAGAGGGAGGAACACTGAAGCTTTCTTT. Residues: CAIRGNRGRNTEAFF.

The V and J genes are TRBV29-1 and TRBJ2-7; maybe TRBD1 (6 bases). Germline V gene sequence: CDR1 SQVTM, CDR2 ANQGSEA. Trimming took 5 bases from V and 3 from J, leaving 11 bases between them. This CDR3 is 12 amino acids long. CDR3 protein: CSVQGSYYEQYF. The CDR3 nucleotides read TGCAGCGTTCAGGGGTCGTACTACGAGCAGTACTTC.

The gene calls are TRBV21-1 and TRBJ1-1. TRBV21-1 is assigned pseudogene status. This CDR3 has 11 residues. CDR3 sequence reads: CASERWGIAFF. For the CDR3, the DNA is TGTGCCAGTGAAAGATGGGGTATAGCTTTCTTT.

This clone was counted a single time. This rearrangement joins TRBV11-2 to TRBJ2-7, with 7 bases fitting TRBD1. Germline CDR1 and CDR2: SGHAT and FQNNGV. Trimming at V came to 5 bases and at J to 0 bases, leaving 4 bases not matched to a gene. This CDR3 contains 14 residues. CDR3 in DNA: TGTGCCAGCAGCCCAGGACAGGACTCCTACGAGCAGTACTTC. Amino acids: CASSPGQDSYEQYF.

The CDR3 sequence is CASSPGHSLSLHF. The CDR3 coding sequence is TGTGCCAGCAGTCCGGGACACTCGTTATCCCTCCACTTT. V gene TRBV12-3 or TRBV12-4 combines with J gene TRBJ1-6; D may be TRBD1 (6 bases). Trimming stripped 5 bases from V and 14 bases from J, with 16 bases between. The CDR3 runs to 13 residues.

This clone was seen more than once but under ten times. The V call is TRBV2, the J call TRBJ1-2; D remains unclear. The CDR3 consists of 13 residues. Trimming cost V 5 bases and J 3 bases, with 10 bases left between them. Per the germline V gene, CDR1 is SNHLY and CDR2 is FYNNEI. CDR3 sequence: CASSPTWDYGYTF. CDR3 in DNA: TGTGCCAGCAGTCCTACCTGGGACTATGGCTACACCTTC.

The V and J genes are TRBV6-5 and TRBJ2-7; maybe TRBD2 (5 bases). This CDR3 has 14 residues. The V end lost 2 bases, the J end lost 6 bases, and 14 bases lay between the germline ends. CDR1 MNHEY and CDR2 SVGAGI come from the germline V gene. This chain's CDR3 is CASSYGGIGSEQYF. CDR3 DNA: TGTGCCAGCAGTTACGGAGGTATAGGGTCCGAGCAGTACTTC.

This clone is judged medium-sized. This chain joins TRBV2 and TRBJ1-2; D not resolved. Germline CDR1 reads SNHLY; CDR2 reads FYNNEI. V was trimmed by 5 bases and J by 7 bases, leaving 14 bases between them. The CDR3 loop spans 13 amino acids. CDR3 loop: CASSLGLAGGYTF. DNA of the CDR3: TGTGCCAGCAGTTTAGGCCTGGCGGGTGGCTACACCTTC. Full variable domain (remainder filled in from reference TRBV2 and TRBJ1-2): EPEVTQTPSHQVTQMGQEVILRCVPISNHLYFYWYRQILGQKVEFLVSFYNNEISEKSEIFDDQFSVERPDGSNFTLKIRSTKLEDSAMYFCASSLGLAGGYTFGSGTRLTVV.

This clone was seen a few times. The chain uses TRBV6-5 and TRBJ2-7, with D possibly being TRBD1 or TRBD2 (5 bases each). The CDR3 runs to 14 residues. The germline gives CDR1 MNHEY, CDR2 SVGAGI. V gave up 6 bases and J gave up 6 bases, with 18 bases separating them. The CDR3 coding sequence is TGTGCCAGCAGACTCGGGACCGCTTGGGCCGAGCAGTACTTC. Amino acid sequence: CASRLGTAWAEQYF.

This clone was counted between two and nine times. V and J are TRBV28 and TRBJ2-1, with D uncertain. Germline V CDR1 and CDR2: MDHEN, SYDVKM. Trimming cost V 6 bases and J 9 bases, with 12 bases left between them. This CDR3 has 12 amino acids. The CDR3 nucleotides are TGTGCCAGCAGCCCGCTGGGCGGTGAGCAGTTCTTC. Residues: CASSPLGGEQFF.

V gene TRBV3-1 (or the pseudogene TRBV3-2) combines with J gene TRBJ2-1; 8 bases match TRBD2. The CDR3 runs 14 residues. The V segment lost 2 bases and the J segment 6 bases; nucleotides outside the gene matches: 3. Germline V lookup: CDR1 LGHDT, CDR2 YNNKEL (reference sequence). The CDR3 DNA is TGTGCCAGCAGCCAAACGGGACTAGTCAATGAGCAGTTCTTC. The encoded protein is CASSQTGLVNEQFF.

The chain employs TRBV18 and TRBJ2-2; 8 bases fit TRBD1. V shed 6 bases and J 5 bases; nucleotides not matched to a gene: 8. Per the germline V gene, CDR1 is KGHSH and CDR2 is LQKENI. The CDR3 length is 15 residues. For the CDR3, the DNA is TGTGCCAGCTCGCTAGGACAGGGCAGAACCGGGGAGCTGTTTTTT. Residues: CASSLGQGRTGELFF.

The chain carries TRBV2 and TRBJ1-1, with D perhaps TRBD1 (5 bases). CDR1 SNHLY and CDR2 FYNNEI come from the germline V gene. V was cut by 0 bases and J by 1 base, with 9 bases left in between. CDR3 length equals 15 residues. In DNA form, the CDR3 reads TGTGCCAGCAGTGAAGCCCGTACAGGGAACACTGAAGCTTTCTTT. As protein: CASSEARTGNTEAFF.

The chain joins TRBV6-5 to TRBJ2-7, with 9 bases lining up with TRBD2. The CDR3 loop spans 15 amino acids. After removal of 4 bases from V and 3 bases from J, the junction contained 7 bases not matched to a gene. Germline lookup yields CDR1 MNHEY and CDR2 SVGAGI. This CDR3 reads CASSSPLSGSYEQYF. In nucleotides, the CDR3 is TGTGCCAGCAGTTCCCCTCTTAGCGGGAGCTACGAGCAGTACTTC.

In this sample, this clone turned up many times. V and J are TRBV10-3 and TRBJ2-7; a possible D gene is TRBD2 (6 bases). Germline V gene lookup returns CDR1 ENHRY and CDR2 SYGVKD. The CDR3 spans 13 residues. Trimming stripped 4 bases from V and 3 bases from J, with 10 bases between. The CDR3 nucleotides are TGTGCCATCAGTGGTTTCGGGAGCTACGAGCAGTACTTC. This translates into CAISGFGSYEQYF.

V and J are TRBV28 and TRBJ1-1; possible D gene TRBD1, 6 bases. The CDR3 runs to 12 residues. Trimming left V 7 bases short and J 5 bases short, with 11 bases between. Germline assignment: CDR1 MDHEN and CDR2 SYDVKM. The CDR3, as DNA: TGTGCCAGCAAAGGGGGGCCAACTGAAGCTTTCTTT. Encoded protein: CASKGGPTEAFF.

The chain carries TRBV20-1 and TRBJ2-7; D is unclear. Per germline, CDR1 DFQATT and CDR2 SNEGSKA (reference sequence). Trimming took 6 bases from V and 4 from J, leaving 7 bases between them. The CDR3 has 10 amino acids. The CDR3 coding sequence is TGCAGTGCCCTAAAATACGAGCAGTACTTC. It translates to CSALKYEQYF.

This clone was seen a single time. This chain joins TRBV2 and TRBJ1-3; unclear D gene. The germline gives CDR1 SNHLY, CDR2 FYNNEI. The CDR3 has 13 residues. V lost 6 bases and J lost 0, with 6 bases in between. CDR3 amino acids: CASSSNSGNTIYF. The CDR3 DNA reads as TGTGCCAGCAGCTCAAACTCTGGAAACACCATATATTTT.

This chain links TRBV19 with TRBJ2-5; TRBD1 matches 8 bases. The CDR3 has 15 residues. V was pared by 9 bases and J by 2 bases, with 11 bases of the junction left unmatched. In germline, CDR1 is LNHDA, CDR2 SQIVND (reference sequence). The CDR3 is CASSGQEVWQETQYF. CDR3 in DNA: TGTGCCAGCTCGGGACAGGAGGTTTGGCAAGAGACCCAGTACTTC.

This clone has only a few counts. This chain uses TRBV10-3 with TRBJ1-6; 7 nucleotides match TRBD1. Germline loops: CDR1 ENHRY, CDR2 SYGVKD. The CDR3 spans 15 residues. The ends lost 5 bases at V and 10 bases at J; junction bases unmatched: 11. This chain's CDR3 is CAISQNPTGESPLHF. The CDR3 DNA is TGTGCCATCAGTCAAAATCCCACAGGGGAATCACCCCTCCACTTT.

This clone has a handful of counts. The gene calls are TRBV28 and TRBJ2-7; 10 bases map to TRBD2. V lost 11 bases to trimming and J lost 0 bases; unmatched junction nucleotides: 16. There are 17 residues in the CDR3. The germline gives CDR1 MDHEN, CDR2 SYDVKM. CDR3 region: CASSGPRTSGASYEQYF. In DNA, the CDR3 is TGTGCCTCATCAGGCCCCAGGACTAGCGGAGCCTCCTACGAGCAGTACTTC.

The chain recombines TRBV2 with TRBJ2-7; D might be TRBD2 (6 bases). The CDR3 is made up of 14 amino acids. Between the trimmed V and J ends, which lost 1 base and 5 bases, there was a span of 12 bases. Germline V gene sequence: CDR1 SNHLY, CDR2 FYNNEI. The CDR3 here is CASSEVYPGDEQYF. CDR3 DNA sequence: TGTGCCAGCAGTGAAGTGTATCCGGGGGACGAGCAGTACTTC.

The rearrangement joins TRBV6-5 to TRBJ2-1; 12 bases fit TRBD2. The CDR3 length is 15 residues. Germline values: CDR1 MNHEY, CDR2 SVGAGI. The J segment lost 9 bases and the V segment lost 3 bases, leaving 6 bases of the junction unmatched. This chain's CDR3 is CASSYPLAGGGEQFF. The CDR3 nucleotides read TGTGCCAGCAGTTATCCCCTAGCGGGAGGGGGTGAGCAGTTCTTC.

The gene calls are TRBV18 and TRBJ2-3; no firm D call. Trimming cost V 3 bases and J 4 bases, with 14 bases left between them. This CDR3 comprises 15 residues. The germline CDR1 and CDR2 sequences are KGHSH and LQKENI. This CDR3 reads CASSPGHNPADTQYF. CDR3 coding DNA: TGTGCCAGCTCACCGGGCCACAACCCCGCAGATACGCAGTATTTT. The full variable domain, in which reference TRBV18 and TRBJ2-3 provide the parts outside the CDR3, is NAGVMQNPRHLVRRRGQEARLRCSPMKGHSHVYWYRQLPEEGLKFMVYLQKENIIDESGMPKERFSAEFPKEGPSILRIQQVVRGDSAAYFCASSPGHNPADTQYFGPGTRLTVL.

This clone was detected many times. CDR3 DNA sequence: TGTGCCAGCAGGGCCTTCAATCAGCCCCAGCATTTT. This codes for CASRAFNQPQHF. The rearrangement uses TRBV27 and TRBJ1-5; no clear D. CDR3 length: 12 residues. Trimming removed 6 bases from V and 3 bases from J, with 6 bases in between. In germline, CDR1 is MNHEY, CDR2 SMNVEV (reference sequence).